This T cell receptor (beta chain) derives from a study of naive and memory T cell subsets. V dropped 0 bases and J dropped 5 bases, with 8 bases sitting between them. The CDR3 contains 14 residues. Germline values: CDR1 LGHNA, CDR2 YSLEER. Both TRBC1 and TRBC2 were covered by a beta constant-region primer of two equimolar oligonucleotides. TCRdb processed the UMI-ligation and nested PCR reads anew with MiXCR; each CDR3 protein has one entry. Of more than 25,000 distinct CDR3 sequences in the sample, roughly a tenth were seen once. At least ten counts were recorded for this clonotype. V and J are TRBV4-3 and TRBJ1-5, with no clear D. Sequenced material: effector memory CD4+ T cells from blood. Sample subset: effector memory, CD45RA- CD27-. The receptor was derived from a human donor in good health. The CDR3 DNA is TGCGCCAGCAGCCAAGAAGTCACAGATCAGCCCCAGCATTTT. As protein: CASSQEVTDQPQHF.